The next 6 T cell receptor beta chains were all read from a single sample in a study of T cells after yellow fever vaccination (dated by TCRdb to about 2019). This specimen's treatment or condition label, per the study, means: live attenuated yellow fever vaccine strain. The method behind the library was 5' RACE. Instrument on record: Illumina HiSeq 2500. TCRdb reprocessed the public reads (quality trimming at Q25 with fastp, clone calling with MiXCR) and kept in-frame beta chains. Each CDR3 protein gets just one entry, which takes the most common genes and DNA from the rows behind it. This sample holds around 250,000 distinct CDR3 sequences; around 7% were observed only once. The top ten hold approximately 0.84% of the sample. Here the sequenced sample was CD4+ T cells sorted from PBMCs, taken 15 days after the yellow fever booster vaccination. The receptors stem from a young man who received the YFV17D yellow fever vaccine.

This clonotype was seen many times. V is TRBV28 and J is TRBJ2-3; tentatively, D is TRBD1 (6 bases). Germline-derived CDR1 and CDR2 are MDHEN and SYDVKM. The CDR3 is 15 amino acids. Deletions cut 6 bases from V and 0 bases from J, with 13 bases between. In DNA form, the CDR3 reads TGTGCCAGCAGGGGGTGGACAGCTAGCACAGATACGCAGTATTTT. Translated, it gives CASRGWTASTDTQYF.

The table lists this clonotype with a few counts. This chain links TRBV20-1 with TRBJ2-7, with TRBD2 as a possible D gene (6 bases). The CDR3 consists of 14 residues. Trimming took off 3 bases at V and 4 bases at J, with 16 bases between the two ends. CDR1 is DFQATT and CDR2 is SNEGSKA in the germline V gene (reference sequence). This chain's CDR3 is CSASLSGSLYEQYF. The CDR3 DNA is TGCAGTGCTAGCCTAAGCGGGTCCCTATACGAGCAGTACTTC.

This clonotype turned up a few times. The V and J genes are TRBV9 and TRBJ2-4; a weak D match, TRBD2 (6 bases). The CDR3 runs 14 residues. Germline values: CDR1 SGDLS, CDR2 YYNGEE. The germline V and J ends were trimmed by 5 bases and 2 bases, with 11 bases remaining between them. CDR3 coding DNA: TGTGCCAGCAGTGAGGAGGGCCCCAAAAACATTCAGTACTTC. This gives the protein CASSEEGPKNIQYF.

The chain couples TRBV7-2 to TRBJ2-7, with D possibly TRBD1 on 7 matching bases. Looked up from germline, CDR1 is SGHTA and CDR2 is FQGNSA. The CDR3 loop spans 15 amino acids. Trimming removed 3 bases from V and 4 bases from J, with 16 bases in between. The CDR3 sequence is CASSFSGGLEYEQYF. CDR3 bases: TGTGCCAGCAGCTTTTCAGGGGGGCTTGAGTACGAGCAGTACTTC. The full variable domain, with the rest looked up from reference TRBV7-2 and TRBJ2-7, is GAGVSQSPSNKVTEKGKDVELRCDPISGHTALYWYRQSLGQGLEFLIYFQGNSAPDKSGLPSDRFSAERTGGSVSTLTIQRTQQEDSAVYLCASSFSGGLEYEQYFGPGTRLTVT.

This clonotype was seen many times. The chain employs TRBV5-1 and TRBJ1-1, with D unclear. The CDR3 totals 14 residues. Germline V lookup: CDR1 SGHRS, CDR2 YFSETQ. Trimming left V 4 bases short and J 7 bases short, with 17 bases between. The CDR3 coding sequence is TGCGCCAGCAGCCCCTCAGCCGCGGGCCTTGAAGCTTTCTTT. It yields the protein CASSPSAAGLEAFF. Full variable domain (outside the CDR3, taken from reference TRBV5-1 and TRBJ1-1): KAGVTQTPRYLIKTRGQQVTLSCSPISGHRSVSWYQQTPGQGLQFLFEYFSETQRNKGNFPGRFSGRQFSNSRSEMNVSTLELGDSALYLCASSPSAAGLEAFFGQGTRLTVV.

The chain links TRBV11-2 to TRBJ1-4, with D maybe TRBD1 (6 bases). Per germline, CDR1 SGHAT and CDR2 FQNNGV. This CDR3 has 17 residues. V was trimmed by 0 bases and J by 0 bases, leaving 11 bases between them. CDR3 DNA sequence: TGTGCCAGCAGCTTAGACAGGGGTTCCTCAACTAATGAAAAACTGTTTTTT. Its translation is CASSLDRGSSTNEKLFF.